Presented here are 2 T cell receptor beta chains from one specimen sequenced in a study of blood T cell repertoires in COVID-19. Some clones are missing from TCRdb's copy, which holds only in-frame ones; the method was immunoSEQ multiplex PCR. Seen here are approximately 90,000 clones, 75% to 90% observed once, and the top ten hold 15% to 20%. Material for sequencing was peripheral blood. The origin of the receptors is a woman older than 75 with acute or convalescent COVID-19.

The chain recombines TRBV5-1 with TRBJ2-2; 7 bases agree with TRBD1. The trim removed 4 bases at V and 5 bases at J, leaving 11 bases unmatched. Per germline, CDR1 SGHRS and CDR2 YFSETQ. The CDR3 is made up of 16 amino acids. CDR3 residues: CASSLTDRVETGELFF. The CDR3 bases are TGCGCCAGCAGCCTCACCGACAGGGTAGAGACCGGGGAGCTGTTTTTT.

The chain carries TRBV11-2 and TRBJ2-7, with TRBD2 as a possible D gene (7 bases). V was shortened by 3 bases and J by 3 bases, with 15 bases between the two germline ends. CDR3 length equals 15 residues. Germline CDR1 is SGHAT and CDR2 is FQNNGV. CDR3 in amino acids: CASSLEGGSDYEQYF. The CDR3 nucleotides are TGTGCCAGCAGCTTGGAGGGGGGGAGCGACTACGAGCAGTACTTC.